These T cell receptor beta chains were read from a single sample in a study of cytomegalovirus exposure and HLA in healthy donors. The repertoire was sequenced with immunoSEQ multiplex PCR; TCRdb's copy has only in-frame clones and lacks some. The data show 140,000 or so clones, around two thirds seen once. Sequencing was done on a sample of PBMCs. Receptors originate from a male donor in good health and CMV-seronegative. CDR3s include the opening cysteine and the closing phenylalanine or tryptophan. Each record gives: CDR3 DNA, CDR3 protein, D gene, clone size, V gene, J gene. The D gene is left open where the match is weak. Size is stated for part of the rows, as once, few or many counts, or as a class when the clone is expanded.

DNA: TGTGCCAGCAGCTTAGGGACTAGCGGGGCCTACGAGCAGTACTTC
CDR3: CASSLGTSGAYEQYF
D: TRBD2
size: -
V: TRBV5-6
J: TRBJ2-7

DNA: TGCGCCAGCAGACGGACTAGCGGGGGGCCAAACACCGGGGAGCTGTTTTTT
CDR3: CASRRTSGGPNTGELFF
D: TRBD2
size: -
V: TRBV10-2
J: TRBJ2-2

DNA: TGTGCCAGCAGCTCGGGGCGTGGACAGGGTTATGGCTACACCTTC
CDR3: CASSSGRGQGYGYTF
D: TRBD1
size: few
V: TRBV5-4
J: TRBJ1-2

DNA: TGTGCCAGCAGCTCCCCTAGCAGGGGGCCAGCTTTCTTT
CDR3: CASSSPSRGPAFF
D: TRBD1
size: -
V: TRBV7-2
J: TRBJ1-1

DNA: TGTGCCAGCAGTCAGGATTTCACCGGGGAGCTGTTTTTT
CDR3: CASSQDFTGELFF
D: -
size: few
V: TRBV28
J: TRBJ2-2

DNA: TGTGCCTGGAGCCCGTTAGAGGGTTACGAGCAGTACTTC
CDR3: CAWSPLEGYEQYF
D: -
size: -
V: TRBV30
J: TRBJ2-7

DNA: TGTGCCAGCAGTCGGTTTGCGGGGGCGGGCAATGAGCAGTTCTTC
CDR3: CASSRFAGAGNEQFF
D: -
size: -
V: TRBV2
J: TRBJ2-1

DNA: TGCGCCAGCAGCTTGGGGCAGGGGCAAGGTGAAAAACTGTTTTTT
CDR3: CASSLGQGQGEKLFF
D: -
size: few
V: TRBV5-1
J: TRBJ1-4

DNA: TGTGCCAGCAGCCTGCTAGCGGGCCTTTGCAATGAGCAGTTCTTC
CDR3: CASSLLAGLCNEQFF
D: TRBD2
size: -
V: TRBV7-6
J: TRBJ2-1

DNA: TGTGCCAGCAGCCTTAACAGGGGAACGGGGGAAGAGACCCAGTACTTC
CDR3: CASSLNRGTGEETQYF
D: -
size: -
V: TRBV7-2
J: TRBJ2-5

DNA: TGTGCCAGCAGTTACTCCGTTTTTAACTATGGCTACACCTTC
CDR3: CASSYSVFNYGYTF
D: -
size: -
V: TRBV6-5
J: TRBJ1-2

DNA: TGTGCCAGCAGCTTAGCGGGGCTAAATGAGCAGTTCTTC
CDR3: CASSLAGLNEQFF
D: -
size: -
V: TRBV7-9
J: TRBJ2-1

DNA: TGTGCCAGCAGCCAAGAAAGGAGGGGCGAATACGAGCAGTACTTC
CDR3: CASSQERRGEYEQYF
D: -
size: -
V: TRBV14
J: TRBJ2-7

DNA: TGTGCCAGCAGTTTTACCCTTAGCGGAAGCACAGATACGCAGTATTTT
CDR3: CASSFTLSGSTDTQYF
D: -
size: -
V: TRBV28
J: TRBJ2-3

DNA: TGCGCCAGCAGCCCCGGGGGGGCGCTGGAGCAGTACTTC
CDR3: CASSPGGALEQYF
D: TRBD2
size: few
V: TRBV5-1
J: TRBJ2-7

DNA: TGCAGTGGAGCGGCCGAAGCTTTCTTT
CDR3: CSGAAEAFF
D: -
size: -
V: TRBV20-1
J: TRBJ1-1

DNA: TGCGCCAGCAGCCAAGAACGACAACGCGACACTGAAGCTTTCTTT
CDR3: CASSQERQRDTEAFF
D: -
size: -
V: TRBV4-1
J: TRBJ1-1

DNA: TGTGCCAGCAGCTTGGCGGGAGATAGCAATCAGCCCCAGCATTTT
CDR3: CASSLAGDSNQPQHF
D: -
size: -
V: TRBV5-8
J: TRBJ1-5